This T cell receptor beta chain was recovered during a study of glioma-infiltrating T cells after dendritic cell vaccination (dated by TCRdb to 2016 to 2018). Regarding the study in general: The cohort included around 15 glioblastoma patients drawn from Phase I and II dendritic cell vaccination trials, of whom 9 were newly diagnosed and 6 had recurrent disease. Between about 2002 and 2013, the patients were given dendritic cell vaccination pulsed with autologous tumor lysate. The vaccine was prepared from monocyte-derived dendritic cells that were cultured for more than six days with IL-4 and GM-CSF and then pulsed overnight with autologous tumor lysate. Each patient was given three intradermal dendritic cell vaccine injections, spaced two weeks apart, in the arm below the axilla. Deep sequencing of TCR beta CDR3 regions was used to quantify tumor-infiltrating lymphocyte content and compare tumor and blood repertoires in dendritic cell-vaccinated glioblastoma patients. Survival after dendritic cell vaccination was correlated with TCR sequencing metrics such as TIL content and the overlap between tumor and blood repertoires. The research as a whole found: Higher estimated pretreatment TIL content predicted longer time to progression and overall survival after dendritic cell vaccination. The TCR overlap response model with three groups was called speculative and said to need prospective validation. No direct relationship between TCR clonality and survival was found, suggesting that a diverse polyclonal response may matter. The cohort was small and heterogeneous, few patients had complete blood and tumor sets, and even fewer had initial-recurrent tumor pairs.

A remark on this clone: Its antigen target is currently unknown. One base away there is no much larger clone; base qualities are not given.

CDR1 and CDR2, looked up from the germline V gene (reference sequence), are GTSNPN and SVGIG. Ends trimmed: V by 7 bases, J by 3 bases; bases unmatched to a gene: 5. CDR3 length: 13 amino acids, cysteine to phenylalanine. Solely the CDR3 DNA is kept, with 39 bases framed from the first base. In the paper's terms, the time point label means: after dendritic cell vaccination, including at tumor progression/relapse. Patients were selected for having adequate residual fresh-frozen tumor tissue and more than two years of available survival data. An isocitrate dehydrogenase mutation was not carried by any of the glioblastoma patients, although molecular status was otherwise variable. PBMC were collected before vaccination, two weeks after the third vaccination, and at tumor progression if progression occurred. The Qiagen DNeasy Blood extraction Kit was used for extraction of genomic DNA. TCRB CDR3 regions were amplified from about 1.9 ug genomic DNA, or all available DNA if less, using the immunoSEQ assay. For multiplex PCR, 60 forward primers for TCR V beta segments and 13 reverse primers for J beta segments were used. To estimate reads per starting template, synthetic control templates were spiked into each sample at limiting dilution. Reads of 87 bp were generated by sequencing on the Illumina HiSeq System. The study's own analysis went as follows. PCR and sequencing errors were removed by merging closely related sequences with a nearest neighbor algorithm. TCR overlap was defined as the percentage of unique tumor TCR beta sequences that were also present in the same patient's peripheral blood. TCRdb re-hosts the immuneACCESS table, in-frame sequences only. Its copies lack some clones; in the studies checked, an unresolved V gene accounts for under half of them, and the cause for the rest is not known. D and trimming come from the DNA, and the V and J calls and clone size come from that table. The sample has about 9,200 clones on record, roughly 77% of them singletons. About 38% of the sample is held by the ten biggest clonotypes.

This chain joins TRBV30 to TRBJ1-4; 7 middle bases align to TRBD1. The sequence was obtained from a human donor with glioblastoma. Sequences were derived from blood, sampled after dendritic cell vaccination. Here the CDR3 is given as CALIQGANEKLFF. The DNA is as follows: TGTGCCTTGATCCAGGGGGCTAATGAAAAACTGTTTTTT.